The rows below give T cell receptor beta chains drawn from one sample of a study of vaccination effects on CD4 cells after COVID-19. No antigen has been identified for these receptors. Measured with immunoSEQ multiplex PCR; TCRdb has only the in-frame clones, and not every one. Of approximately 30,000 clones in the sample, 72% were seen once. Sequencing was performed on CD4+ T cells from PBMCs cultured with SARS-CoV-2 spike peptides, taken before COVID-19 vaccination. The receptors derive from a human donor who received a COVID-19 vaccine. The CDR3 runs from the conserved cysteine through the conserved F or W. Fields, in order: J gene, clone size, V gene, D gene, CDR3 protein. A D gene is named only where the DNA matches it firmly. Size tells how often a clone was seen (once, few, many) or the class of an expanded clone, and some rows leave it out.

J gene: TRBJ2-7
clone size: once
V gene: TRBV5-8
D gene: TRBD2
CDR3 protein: CATNGGIAGEQYF

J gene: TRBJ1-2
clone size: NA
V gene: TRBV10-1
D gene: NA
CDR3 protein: CASSEGDSGYTF

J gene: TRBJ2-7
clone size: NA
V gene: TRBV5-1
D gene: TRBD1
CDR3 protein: CASSDSTGGEQYF

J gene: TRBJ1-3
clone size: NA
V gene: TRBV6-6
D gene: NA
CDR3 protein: CASSIEGGGNTIYF

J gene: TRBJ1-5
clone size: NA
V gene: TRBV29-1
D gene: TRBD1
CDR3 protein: CSVVGQGGQPQHF

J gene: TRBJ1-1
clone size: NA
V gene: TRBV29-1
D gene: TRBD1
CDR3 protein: CSVEAGQGGAEAFF

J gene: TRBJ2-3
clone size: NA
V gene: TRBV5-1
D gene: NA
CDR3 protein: CASSKGGTEDTQYF

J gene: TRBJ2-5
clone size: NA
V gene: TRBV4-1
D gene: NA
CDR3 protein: CASSLNPRETQYF

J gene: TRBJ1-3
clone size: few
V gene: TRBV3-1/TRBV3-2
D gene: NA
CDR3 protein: CASSQVGGRDTIYF

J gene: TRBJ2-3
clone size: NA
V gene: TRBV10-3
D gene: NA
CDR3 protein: CAISDRQGGTDTQYF

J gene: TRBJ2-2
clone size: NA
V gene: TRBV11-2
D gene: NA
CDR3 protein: CASRSPGGDPGELFF

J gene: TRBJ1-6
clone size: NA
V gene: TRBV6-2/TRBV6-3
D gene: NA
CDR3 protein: CASSHPSFGRDNSPLHF

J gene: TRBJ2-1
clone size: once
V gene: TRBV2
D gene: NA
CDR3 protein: CASRKGGGSSYNEQFF

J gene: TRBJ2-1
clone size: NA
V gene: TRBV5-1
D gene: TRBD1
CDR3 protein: CASSLGTGGDEQFF

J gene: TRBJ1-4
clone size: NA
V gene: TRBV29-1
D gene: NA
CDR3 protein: CSVAGTVNEKLFF

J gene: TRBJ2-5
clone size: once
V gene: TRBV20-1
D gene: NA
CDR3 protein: CSASMETQYF

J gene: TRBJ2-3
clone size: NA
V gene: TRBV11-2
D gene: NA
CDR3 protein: CASSLDLASGTDTQYF

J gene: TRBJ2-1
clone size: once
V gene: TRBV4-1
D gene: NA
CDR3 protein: CASSQEPSFNEQFF

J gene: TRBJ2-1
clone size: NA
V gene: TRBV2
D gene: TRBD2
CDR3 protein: CASSGGLAGGWYNEQFF

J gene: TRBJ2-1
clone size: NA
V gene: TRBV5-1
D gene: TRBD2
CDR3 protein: CASRSGGAHNEQFF

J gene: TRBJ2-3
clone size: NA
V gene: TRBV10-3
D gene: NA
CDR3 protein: CAISAKGGSTDTQYF

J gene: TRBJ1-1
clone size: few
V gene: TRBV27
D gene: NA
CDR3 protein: CASSTRHSNTEAFF

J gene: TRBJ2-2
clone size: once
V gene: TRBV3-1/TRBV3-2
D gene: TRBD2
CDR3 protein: CASSLNGGSPGELFF

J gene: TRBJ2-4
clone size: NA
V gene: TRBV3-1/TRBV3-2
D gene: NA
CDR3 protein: CASSPGDKGHRLAKNIQYF

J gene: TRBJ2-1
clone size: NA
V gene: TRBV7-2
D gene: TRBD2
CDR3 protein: CASSLGGTRAYNEQFF

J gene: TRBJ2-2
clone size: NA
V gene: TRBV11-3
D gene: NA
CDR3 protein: CASRAGQGSTGELFF

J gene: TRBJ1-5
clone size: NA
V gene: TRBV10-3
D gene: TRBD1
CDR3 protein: CAISGGTGNNQPQHF

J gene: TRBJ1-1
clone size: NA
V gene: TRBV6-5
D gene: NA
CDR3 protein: CASSLPQMNTEAFF

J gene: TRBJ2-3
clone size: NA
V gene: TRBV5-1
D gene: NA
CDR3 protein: CASSSQGQGGTQYF

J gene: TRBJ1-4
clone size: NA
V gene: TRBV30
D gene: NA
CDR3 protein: CAYTERINEKLFF

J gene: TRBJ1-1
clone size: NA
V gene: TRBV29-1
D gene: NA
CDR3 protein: CSVAREGVRLAFF

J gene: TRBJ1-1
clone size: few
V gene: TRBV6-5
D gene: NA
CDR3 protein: CASSNQMNTEAFF

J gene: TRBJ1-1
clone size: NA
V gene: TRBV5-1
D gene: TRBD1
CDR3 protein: CASSFTGGYGGTEAFF

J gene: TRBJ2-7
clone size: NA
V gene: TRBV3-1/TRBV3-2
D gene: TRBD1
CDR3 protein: CASSRGQGVSSYEQYF

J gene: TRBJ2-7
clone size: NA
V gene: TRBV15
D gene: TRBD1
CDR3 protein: CATSSANRGSFPSYEQYF

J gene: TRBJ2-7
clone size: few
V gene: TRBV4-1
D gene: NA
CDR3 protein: CASSQGVTASSYEQYF

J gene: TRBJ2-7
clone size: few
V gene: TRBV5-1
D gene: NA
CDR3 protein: CASGGQSTYEQYF

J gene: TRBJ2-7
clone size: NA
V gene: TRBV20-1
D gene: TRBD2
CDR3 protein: CSASGSSGGAYEQYF

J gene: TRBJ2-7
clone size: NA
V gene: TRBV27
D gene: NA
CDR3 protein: CASSPSGFASYEQYF

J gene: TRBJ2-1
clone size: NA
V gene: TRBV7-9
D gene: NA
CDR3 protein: CASSSLGGTPEQFF

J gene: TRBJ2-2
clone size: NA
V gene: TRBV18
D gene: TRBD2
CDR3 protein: CASSPGLAGGTGELFF

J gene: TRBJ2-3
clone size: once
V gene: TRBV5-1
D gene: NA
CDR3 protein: CASSSPLREGTDTQYF

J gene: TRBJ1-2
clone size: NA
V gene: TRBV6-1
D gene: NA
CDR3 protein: CASSEVAGAHGYTF

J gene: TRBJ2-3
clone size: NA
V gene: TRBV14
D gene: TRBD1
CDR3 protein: CASRLHRGSDTQYF

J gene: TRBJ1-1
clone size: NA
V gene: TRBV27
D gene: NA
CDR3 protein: CASSSAQRGNTEAFF

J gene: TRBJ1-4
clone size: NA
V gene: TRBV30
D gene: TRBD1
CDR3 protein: CALIRDSGNEKLFF

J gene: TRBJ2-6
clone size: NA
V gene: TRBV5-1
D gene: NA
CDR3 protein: CASSFDGAPLSGANVLTF

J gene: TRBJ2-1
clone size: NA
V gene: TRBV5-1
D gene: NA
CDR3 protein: CASSLRPAGIYNEQFF